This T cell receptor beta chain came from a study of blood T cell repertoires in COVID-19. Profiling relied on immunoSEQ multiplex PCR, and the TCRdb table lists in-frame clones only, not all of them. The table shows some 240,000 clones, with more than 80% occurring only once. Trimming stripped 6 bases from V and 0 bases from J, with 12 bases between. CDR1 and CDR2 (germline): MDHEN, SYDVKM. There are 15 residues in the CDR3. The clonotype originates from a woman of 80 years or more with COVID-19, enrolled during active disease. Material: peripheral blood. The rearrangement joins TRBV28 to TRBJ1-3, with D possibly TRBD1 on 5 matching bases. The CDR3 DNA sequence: TGTGCCAGCAGACCGATCGGGGGCTCTGGAAACACCATATATTTT. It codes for CASRPIGGSGNTIYF.